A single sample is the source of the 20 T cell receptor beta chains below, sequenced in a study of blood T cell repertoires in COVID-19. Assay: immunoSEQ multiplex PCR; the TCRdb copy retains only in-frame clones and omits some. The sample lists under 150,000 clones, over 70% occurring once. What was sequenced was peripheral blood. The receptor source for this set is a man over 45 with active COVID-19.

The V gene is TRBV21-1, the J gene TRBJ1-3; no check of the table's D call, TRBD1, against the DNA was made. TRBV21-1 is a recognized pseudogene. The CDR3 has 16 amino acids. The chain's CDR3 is CASSKSPPHSGNTIYF. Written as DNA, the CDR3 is TGTGCCAGCAGCAAATCCCCCCCCCACTCTGGAAACACCATATATTTT.

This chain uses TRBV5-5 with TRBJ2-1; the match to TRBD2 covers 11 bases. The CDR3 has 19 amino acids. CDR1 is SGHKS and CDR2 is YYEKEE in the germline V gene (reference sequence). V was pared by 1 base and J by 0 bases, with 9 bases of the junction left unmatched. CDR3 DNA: TGTGCCAGCAGCTTGAGCGGTAGCGGGGGGGCAAACTCCTACAATGAGCAGTTCTTC. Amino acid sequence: CASSLSGSGGANSYNEQFF.

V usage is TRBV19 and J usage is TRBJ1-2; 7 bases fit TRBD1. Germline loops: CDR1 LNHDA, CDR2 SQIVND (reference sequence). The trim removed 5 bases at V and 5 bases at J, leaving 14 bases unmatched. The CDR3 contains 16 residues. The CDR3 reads CASSARDSPTGYGYTF. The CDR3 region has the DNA TGTGCCAGTAGTGCAAGGGACAGCCCCACGGGATATGGCTACACCTTC.

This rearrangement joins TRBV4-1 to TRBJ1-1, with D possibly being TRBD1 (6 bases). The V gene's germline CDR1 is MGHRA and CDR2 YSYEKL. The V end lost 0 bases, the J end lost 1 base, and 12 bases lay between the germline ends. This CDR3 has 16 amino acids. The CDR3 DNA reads TGCGCCAGCAGCCAAGATAGGCAGGGGAGGAACACTGAAGCTTTCTTT. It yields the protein CASSQDRQGRNTEAFF.

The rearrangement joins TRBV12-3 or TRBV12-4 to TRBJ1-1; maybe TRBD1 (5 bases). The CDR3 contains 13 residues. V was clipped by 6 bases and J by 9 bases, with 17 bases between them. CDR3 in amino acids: CASSQLGGEKAFF. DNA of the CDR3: TGTGCCAGCAGCCAGCTGGGGGGTGAAAAAGCTTTCTTT.

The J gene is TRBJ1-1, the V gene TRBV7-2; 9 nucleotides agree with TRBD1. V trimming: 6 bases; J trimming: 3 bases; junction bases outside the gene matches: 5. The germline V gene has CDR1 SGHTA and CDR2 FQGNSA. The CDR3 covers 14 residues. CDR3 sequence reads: CASRQGAMDTEAFF. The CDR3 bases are TGTGCCAGCAGACAGGGGGCGATGGACACTGAAGCTTTCTTT.

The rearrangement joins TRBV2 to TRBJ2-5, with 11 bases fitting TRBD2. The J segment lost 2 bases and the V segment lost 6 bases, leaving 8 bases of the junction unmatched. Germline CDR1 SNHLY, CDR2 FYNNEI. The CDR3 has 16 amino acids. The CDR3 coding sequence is TGTGCCAGCAGGATTACTAGCGGGGGAGTTCAAGAGACCCAGTACTTC. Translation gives CASRITSGGVQETQYF. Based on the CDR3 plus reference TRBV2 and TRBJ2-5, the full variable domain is EPEVTQTPSHQVTQMGQEVILRCVPISNHLYFYWYRQILGQKVEFLVSFYNNEISEKSEIFDDQFSVERPDGSNFTLKIRSTKLEDSAMYFCASRITSGGVQETQYFGPGTRLLVL.

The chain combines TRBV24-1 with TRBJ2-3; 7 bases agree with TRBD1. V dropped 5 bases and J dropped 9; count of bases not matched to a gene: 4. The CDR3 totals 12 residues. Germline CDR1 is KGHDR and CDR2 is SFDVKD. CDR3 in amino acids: CATSGQGDTQYF. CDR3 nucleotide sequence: TGTGCCACCAGTGGACAGGGAGACACGCAGTATTTT.

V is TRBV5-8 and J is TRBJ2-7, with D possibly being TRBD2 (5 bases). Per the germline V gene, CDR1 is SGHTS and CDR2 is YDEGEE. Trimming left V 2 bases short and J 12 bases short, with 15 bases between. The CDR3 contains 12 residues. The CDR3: CASSLRMRGPYF. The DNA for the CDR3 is TGTGCCAGCAGCTTAAGAATGCGAGGGCCGTACTTC.

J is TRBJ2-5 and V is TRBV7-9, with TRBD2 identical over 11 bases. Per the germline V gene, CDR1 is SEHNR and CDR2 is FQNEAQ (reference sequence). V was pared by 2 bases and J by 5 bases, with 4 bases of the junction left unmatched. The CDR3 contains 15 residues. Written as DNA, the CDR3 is TGTGCCAGCAGCTTAACTAGCGGGGGTGATGAGACCCAGTACTTC. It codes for CASSLTSGGDETQYF.

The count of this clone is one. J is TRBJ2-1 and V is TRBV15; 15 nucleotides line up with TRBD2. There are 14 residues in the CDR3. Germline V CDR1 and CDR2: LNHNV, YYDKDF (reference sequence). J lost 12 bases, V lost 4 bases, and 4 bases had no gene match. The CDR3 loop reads CATSIGTSGGSQFF. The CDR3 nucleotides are TGTGCCACCAGCATAGGGACTAGCGGGGGGTCGCAGTTCTTC.

The CDR3: CASSSSRDRYYNEQFF. The DNA of the CDR3 is TGTGCCAGCAGCTCCAGTCGGGACAGGTACTACAATGAGCAGTTCTTC. The V gene is TRBV7-2, the J gene TRBJ2-1, with 8 nucleotides matching TRBD1. The CDR3 runs 16 residues. CDR1 SGHTA and CDR2 FQGNSA come from the germline V gene. With 4 bases clipped from V and 3 bases from J, the junction kept 8 bases outside the gene matches.

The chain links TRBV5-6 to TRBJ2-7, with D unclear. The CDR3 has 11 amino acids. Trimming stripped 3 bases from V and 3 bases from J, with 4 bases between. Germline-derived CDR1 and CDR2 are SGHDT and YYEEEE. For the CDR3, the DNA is TGTGCCAGCAGCTCCTTCTACGAGCAGTACTTC. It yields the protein CASSSFYEQYF.

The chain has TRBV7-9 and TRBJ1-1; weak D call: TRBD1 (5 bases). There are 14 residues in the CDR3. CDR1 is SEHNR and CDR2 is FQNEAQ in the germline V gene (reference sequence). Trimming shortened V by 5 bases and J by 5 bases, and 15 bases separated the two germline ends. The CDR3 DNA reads TGTGCCAGCAGCACGGACACGGCGAGGACTGAAGCTTTCTTT. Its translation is CASSTDTARTEAFF.

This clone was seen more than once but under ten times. The CDR3 DNA reads as TGTGCCAGCGTCGAACCAGGGGACCCCACAGATACGCAGTATTTT. This translates into CASVEPGDPTDTQYF. The gene calls are TRBV11-2 and TRBJ2-3; D perhaps matches TRBD1 (6 bases). CDR1 is SGHAT and CDR2 is FQNNGV in the germline V gene. CDR3 size: 15 residues. The germline V and J ends were trimmed by 8 bases and 2 bases, with 17 bases remaining between them.

The CDR3 bases are TGTGCCAGTAGTTCTAGCGGAACTTCCTACGAGCAGTACTTC. Amino acid sequence: CASSSSGTSYEQYF. The chain links TRBV19 to TRBJ2-7; TRBD2 matches 7 bases. The V gene end was trimmed by 5 bases and the J gene end by 1 base; junction bases not matched to a gene: 5. This CDR3 has 14 residues. Looked up from germline, CDR1 is LNHDA and CDR2 is SQIVND (reference sequence).

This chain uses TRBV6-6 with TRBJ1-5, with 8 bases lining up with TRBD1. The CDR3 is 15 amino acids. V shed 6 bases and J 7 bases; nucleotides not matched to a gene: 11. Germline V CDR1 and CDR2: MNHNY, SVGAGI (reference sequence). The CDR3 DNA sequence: TGTGCCAGCAGCCCGGGACAGGTAGATGTACAGCCCCAGCATTTT. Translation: CASSPGQVDVQPQHF.

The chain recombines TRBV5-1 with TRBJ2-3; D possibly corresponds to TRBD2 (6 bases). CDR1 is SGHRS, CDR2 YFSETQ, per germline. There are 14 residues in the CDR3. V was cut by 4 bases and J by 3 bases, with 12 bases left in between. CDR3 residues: CASSAGTSTDTQYF. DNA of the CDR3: TGCGCCAGCAGCGCCGGGACTTCAACAGATACGCAGTATTTT.

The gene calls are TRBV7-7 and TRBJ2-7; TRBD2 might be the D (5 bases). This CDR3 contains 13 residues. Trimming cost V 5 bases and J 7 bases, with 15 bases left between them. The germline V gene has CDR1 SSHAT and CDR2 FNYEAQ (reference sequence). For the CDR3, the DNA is TGTGCCAGCAGCAACTTGGGCAGAGGGGAGCAGTACTTC. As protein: CASSNLGRGEQYF.

The CDR3 sequence: CASSLPQRWDTQYF. The DNA of the CDR3 is TGTGCCAGCAGCTTACCTCAGAGGTGGGATACGCAGTATTTT. V is TRBV5-6 and J is TRBJ2-3; unclear D gene. The V gene lost 2 bases and the J gene lost 6 bases, with 13 bases spanning the gap. Germline V gene sequence: CDR1 SGHDT, CDR2 YYEEEE. The CDR3 contains 14 residues.